This TCR beta chain was captured in a study of sequential checkpoint blockade in melanoma. About the research overall: First-line arms were nivolumab then ipilimumab, or the reverse, randomized 1:1.

Profiling relied on immunoSEQ multiplex PCR, and the TCRdb table lists in-frame clones only, not all of them. The profile shows around 41,000 clones, approximately 90% of them singletons. As for treatment: randomized to nivolumab then ipilimumab (arm A) or the reverse (arm B). No patient had prior DNA-damaging chemotherapy. PBMC sorting kept live CD3+CD8+ cells without CD19 or CD56. Germline V gives CDR1 SGHNT, CDR2 YYREEE (reference sequence). The CDR3 sequence is 14 residues long. Trimming left V 2 bases short and J 4 bases short, with 12 bases between. The chain joins TRBV5-4 to TRBJ1-1; a weak D match, TRBD1 (5 bases). This sequence was found in a human donor with melanoma. The material sequenced was CD8+ T cells sorted from blood (inferred from file names), taken from a patient given nivolumab and ipilimumab in sequence. Here the CDR3 reads CASSFFLGGTEAFF. CDR3 sequence (DNA): TGTGCCAGCAGCTTCTTTCTGGGGGGCACTGAAGCTTTCTTT.